This T cell receptor beta chain is drawn from a study of blood T cell repertoires in COVID-19. Across the study: From the United States, Italy and Spain came samples of acute and convalescent COVID-19. PBMCs, B-cell-depleted T cells, or T cells were the source of the cDNA or gDNA that made up the material.

Germline V gene sequence: CDR1 SNHLY, CDR2 FYNNEI. Trimming left V 2 bases short and J 3 bases short, with 10 bases between. This CDR3 contains 15 residues. Study processing details: Nucleated cell number was recorded as an estimate derived from reference gene primer amplification. TCRdb keeps only in-frame clones here, not all; method: immunoSEQ multiplex PCR. The V and J calls and clone size come from that table; D and trimming were worked out from the DNA. The data contain approximately 25,000 clones, under 85% of them singletons. The source material was peripheral blood. The sequence came from a woman of 80 years or more with acute or convalescent COVID-19. V and J are TRBV2 and TRBJ1-4, with D perhaps TRBD1 (6 bases). CDR3 coding DNA: TGTGCCAGCAGTGAAACAGGGTCGGCTAATGAAAAACTGTTTTTT. It specifies CASSETGSANEKLFF.